This T cell receptor (beta chain) was sequenced for a study of blood T cell repertoires in COVID-19. Overall study: T cells, B-cell-depleted T cells, or PBMCs supplied cDNA or gDNA.

On this clone: Additional DNA sequences in this sample encode the identical CDR3.

Those enrolled, adults aged roughly 18 to 95 years, came from 20 to 25 US areas. Cohort 3 donors counted as recovered after two negative PCRs, clearance, or resolved symptoms. In the study's own analysis: Amplification from reference gene primers served as the basis for estimated nucleated cell counts. The data were produced by immunoSEQ multiplex PCR, yet TCRdb's version contains in-frame clones alone and is incomplete. That table gives V, J and clone size, and the DNA gave D and trimming. The table includes under 350,000 clones, under 90% detected once. This TCR came from a man between 25 and 39 years old who had recovered from COVID-19. Sequenced material: PBMCs or T cells enriched from blood (not recorded which).

CDR3 region: CASSSGLAGPYEQYF. In DNA, the CDR3 is TGTGCCAGCAGCTCAGGACTAGCGGGACCCTACGAGCAGTACTTC. J is TRBJ2-7 and V is TRBV7-9, with 12 bases matching TRBD2. CDR3 length: 15 amino acids. The V gene's germline CDR1 is SEHNR and CDR2 FQNEAQ (reference sequence). The V gene end was trimmed by 4 bases and the J gene end by 2 bases; junction bases not matched to a gene: 3.